This T cell receptor beta chain was sequenced during a study of OX40 agonist ivuxolimab in advanced cancers. Across the whole study: Given to patients was ivuxolimab, an agonistic anti-OX40 (CD134) antibody. Study-level points and caveats: CD4+ and CD8+ T cells in blood underwent clonal expansion by week 6 at 0.1 to 3.0 mg/kg. Several nonresponders also turned out to have low normalized T-cell clonal expansion.

A note on this clone: Its antigen is still unknown.

Trimming stripped 5 bases from V and 0 bases from J, with 11 bases between. The CDR3 has 14 residues. Germline CDR1 MNHEY, CDR2 SMNVEV (reference sequence). Sequenced by immunoSEQ multiplex PCR; TCRdb stores in-frame clones only, minus some. The sample consists of 60,000 or so clones, 70% to 90% of them appearing once. This sequence originates from an adult with an advanced solid tumor such as melanoma, head and neck, liver or kidney cancer. The input for sequencing was CD4+ or CD8+ T cells sorted from blood, taken in a trial of the OX40 agonist ivuxolimab. The V and J genes are TRBV27 and TRBJ2-7; D possibly uses TRBD1 or TRBD2 (5 bases each). The DNA for the CDR3 is TGTGCCAGCAGTCCGTGGGACCGCTCCTACGAGCAGTACTTC. This codes for CASSPWDRSYEQYF.